This T cell receptor beta chain is from a study of blood T cells in healthy people across ages. Study-level results: CMV status of donors was unknown, possibly confounding expanded clonotype changes. It was held that the diversity estimates obtained from one million T cells were underestimates.

This CDR3 comprises 18 residues. Per germline, CDR1 MNHEY and CDR2 SMNVEV (reference sequence). J was trimmed by 4 bases and V by 4 bases; bases with no gene match: 15. Concerning this clonotype itself: Antigen: not known.

It was with a sample-barcoded 5' primer and a J-beta primer mix that a second PCR of about 6 to 12 cycles was run. TCRdb reprocessed the 5' RACE reads via MiXCR and lists one record per CDR3 protein. The table has about 1.4 million distinct CDR3 sequences, 45% to 70% seen once. Sequenced: blood. The clonotype comes from a man younger than 30 in good health. V is TRBV27 and J is TRBJ1-5, with 8 bases fitting TRBD1. CDR3: CASSSFATGGLSNQPQHF. The CDR3 coding sequence is TGTGCCAGCAGTTCCTTCGCCACAGGGGGATTAAGTAATCAGCCCCAGCATTTT.